The 18 T cell receptor beta chains given below trace back to one sample, sequenced in a study of blood T cell repertoires in COVID-19. Sequencing used immunoSEQ multiplex PCR; TCRdb keeps in-frame clones, though not all of them. Seen here are 650,000 to 800,000 clones, 85% to 90% observed once, and the top ten hold roughly 0.26%. The sample was peripheral blood. The receptors shown here come from a woman between 18 and 30 years old with acute or convalescent COVID-19.

This rearrangement joins TRBV4-3 to TRBJ2-1; weak D call: TRBD2 (7 bases). The CDR3 contains 15 residues. V was trimmed by 1 base and J by 9 bases, leaving 16 bases between them. CDR1 and CDR2 (germline): LGHNA, YSLEER. CDR3 DNA sequence: TGCGCCAGCAGCCAAGTAATGGGGGGCGGGGGTGAGCAGTTCTTC. This gives the protein CASSQVMGGGGEQFF.

V is TRBV24-1 and J is TRBJ1-4, with D maybe TRBD1 (5 bases). The V end lost 6 bases, the J end lost 4 bases, and 8 bases lay between the germline ends. The germline CDR1 and CDR2 sequences are KGHDR and SFDVKD. This CDR3 comprises 13 residues. CDR3 region: CATSSGINEKLFF. The CDR3 bases are TGTGCCACCAGTTCAGGGATTAATGAAAAACTGTTTTTT.

The V gene is TRBV7-8, the J gene TRBJ1-5; 7 bases align to TRBD1. Germline trimming cut 5 bases from V and 7 bases from J; bases unmatched to any gene: 11. Germline-derived CDR1 and CDR2 are SGHVS and FQNEAQ. The CDR3 has 15 amino acids. CDR3 sequence: CASSPDRVLGQPQHF. DNA of the CDR3: TGTGCCAGCAGCCCTGACAGGGTCTTGGGGCAGCCCCAGCATTTT.

The chain couples TRBV5-4 to TRBJ2-7; D ambiguous. Germline values: CDR1 SGHNT, CDR2 YYREEE (reference sequence). Trimming took 3 bases from V and 3 from J, leaving 10 bases between them. The CDR3 is 13 amino acids. The CDR3: CASSSIGRYEQYF. As DNA, the CDR3 is TGTGCCAGCAGCTCCATTGGGCGCTACGAGCAGTACTTC.

J is TRBJ2-1 and V is TRBV9, with no clear D. This CDR3 has 15 amino acids. The ends were cut back, 3 bases at V and 0 bases at J, with 10 bases in the middle. Per germline, CDR1 SGDLS and CDR2 YYNGEE. CDR3 residues: CASSAQSSSYNEQFF. In DNA form, the CDR3 reads TGTGCCAGCAGCGCCCAGTCAAGCTCCTACAATGAGCAGTTCTTC.

This chain links TRBV7-2 with TRBJ1-5; 9 nucleotides agree with TRBD1. Germline CDR1 reads SGHTA; CDR2 reads FQGNSA. This CDR3 is 16 amino acids long. With 6 bases clipped from V and 2 bases from J, the junction kept 8 bases outside the gene matches. The CDR3 nucleotides read TGTGCCAGCAGTTTAACAGGGGGCGCGGGCAATCAGCCCCAGCATTTT. It yields the protein CASSLTGGAGNQPQHF.

The chain carries TRBV5-1 and TRBJ2-7; no clear D. The V gene's germline CDR1 is SGHRS and CDR2 YFSETQ. V was clipped by 0 bases and J by 2 bases, with 3 bases between them. CDR3 size: 12 residues. The CDR3 loop reads CASSLDTYEQYF. The CDR3 DNA reads as TGCGCCAGCAGCTTGGACACCTACGAGCAGTACTTC.

The chain recombines TRBV7-8 with TRBJ2-3; no clear D gene. This CDR3 has 15 amino acids. The ends were cut back, 1 base at V and 6 bases at J, with 14 bases in the middle. Germline CDR1 reads SGHVS; CDR2 reads FQNEAQ. The CDR3 reads CASSLVGGVGDTQYF. CDR3 coding DNA: TGTGCCAGCAGCTTAGTTGGCGGCGTTGGGGATACGCAGTATTTT.

The chain recombines TRBV4-1 with TRBJ1-2; TRBD1 matches at 8 bases. In germline, CDR1 is MGHRA, CDR2 YSYEKL. There are 18 residues in the CDR3. V was clipped by 1 base and J by 3 bases; unmatched bases: 13. CDR3 loop: CASSQAFQGARGDYGYTF. CDR3 nucleotide sequence: TGCGCCAGCAGCCAAGCGTTTCAGGGGGCAAGAGGGGACTATGGCTACACCTTC.

The chain joins TRBV6-1 to TRBJ1-5; the match to TRBD1 covers 10 bases. The ends lost 4 bases at V and 3 bases at J; junction bases unmatched: 6. CDR3 length equals 16 residues. The germline CDR1 and CDR2 sequences are MNHNS and SASEGT. The chain's CDR3 is CASSGPGQGLNQPQHF. CDR3 DNA: TGTGCCAGCAGTGGCCCGGGACAGGGGCTCAATCAGCCCCAGCATTTT.

The V call is TRBV7-9, the J call TRBJ2-4; 7 bases line up with TRBD2. The length of the CDR3 is 14 residues. Germline lookup yields CDR1 SEHNR and CDR2 FQNEAQ (reference sequence). The V and J ends lost 4 bases and 3 bases, in that order; junction bases with no gene match: 3. CDR3 coding DNA: TGTGCCAGCAGCTCTAGCGGTGGCAAAAACATTCAGTACTTC. This codes for CASSSSGGKNIQYF.

This clone was seen a single time. The chain is built from TRBV3-1 (or the pseudogene TRBV3-2) and TRBJ1-2; D unresolved. The germline CDR1 and CDR2 sequences are LGHDT and YNNKEL (reference sequence). This CDR3 region has 15 residues. V lost 0 bases and J lost 7, with 15 bases in between. CDR3 amino acids: CASSQDLAGMGGYTF. The DNA of the CDR3 is TGTGCCAGCAGCCAAGATTTAGCGGGAATGGGTGGCTACACCTTC.

The V and J genes are TRBV7-8 and TRBJ2-2; TRBD2 matches 14 bases. CDR3 length: 16 residues. The germline gives CDR1 SGHVS, CDR2 FQNEAQ. Losses at the gene ends were 7 bases for V and 7 bases for J; bases not matched to a gene: 8. The CDR3 loop reads CASTLGLAGAGGELFF. The CDR3 DNA sequence: TGTGCCAGCACCCTGGGACTAGCGGGGGCGGGCGGGGAGCTGTTTTTT.

The rearrangement joins TRBV7-3 to TRBJ2-1; 13 positions agree with TRBD2. V was clipped by 2 bases and J by 5 bases; unmatched bases: 3. This CDR3 has 16 amino acids. Germline V gene data show CDR1 as SGHTA and CDR2 as FQGTGA. The CDR3: CASSLLGTSGNNEQFF. Written as DNA, the CDR3 is TGTGCCAGCAGCTTACTAGGGACTAGCGGGAACAATGAGCAGTTCTTC.

V is TRBV5-1 and J is TRBJ1-2; TRBD1 matches at 8 bases. Trimming cost V 2 bases and J 0 bases; bases outside gene matches: 6. Germline loops: CDR1 SGHRS, CDR2 YFSETQ. The CDR3 is 16 amino acids. The DNA for the CDR3 is TGCGCCAGCAGCTTCTCCGACAGGGGAGCTAACTATGGCTACACCTTC. Its protein is CASSFSDRGANYGYTF.

This clone was picked up one time. At one end the junction does not follow the germline gene, possibly because of a read error. The CDR3 bases are TGTGCCAGCAGTTTAGAGGGGCGAAGCACAGATACGCAGTATTTT. It encodes CASSLEGRSTDTQYF. This chain connects TRBV11-3 to TRBJ2-3; D tentatively fits TRBD1 or TRBD2 (5 bases each). The CDR3 totals 15 residues. The germline V gene has CDR1 SGHNT and CDR2 YENEEA.

The chain combines TRBV4-3 with TRBJ2-2, with D possibly TRBD2 on 7 matching bases. Trimming cost V 1 base and J 7 bases, with 22 bases left between them. The CDR3 loop spans 18 amino acids. Germline V lookup: CDR1 LGHNA, CDR2 YSLEER. CDR3 sequence (DNA): TGCGCCAGCAGCCAAGGAAGAGGAGGGGGAGCGGGGATCGGGGAGCTGTTTTTT. Translating gives CASSQGRGGGAGIGELFF.

As for this clone: Other DNA sequences in the sample encode the same CDR3. V is TRBV12-3 or TRBV12-4 and J is TRBJ1-1, with 7 positions matching TRBD1. V shed 5 bases, J shed 4 bases, and the junction held 4 bases outside the gene matches. The CDR3 has 13 amino acids. CDR3 DNA sequence: TGTGCCAGCAGTCCCACAGGGGTCACTGAAGCTTTCTTT. Encoded protein: CASSPTGVTEAFF.